The T cell receptor (beta chain) described here comes from a study of shared clonotypes between healthy human individuals. Using immunoSEQ multiplex PCR, the repertoire was profiled, and TCRdb retains in-frame clones only, with some absent. The table shows under 850,000 clones, with 92% occurring only once. There are a few counts of this clone. The antigen is undetermined. This specimen includes other DNA sequences encoding the same CDR3. Trimming stripped 3 bases from V and 2 bases from J, with 5 bases between. The CDR3 spans 13 residues. Germline assignment: CDR1 MNHEY and CDR2 SMNVEV (reference sequence). Study results and caveats: Sampling used blood alone; tissue repertoires probably differ.

Selected positively for CCR7 and CD45RO-negative, naive CD8 cells excluded terminally differentiated effector memory CD45RA+ cells. Sequenced: naive CD8+ T cells sorted from blood. J is TRBJ1-5 and V is TRBV27; D may be TRBD1 (5 bases). The TCR sequence derives from a man aged 25 to 40 in good health. Here the CDR3 reads CASSLTGNQPQHF. Written as DNA, the CDR3 is TGTGCCAGCAGTTTGACAGGCAATCAGCCCCAGCATTTT.